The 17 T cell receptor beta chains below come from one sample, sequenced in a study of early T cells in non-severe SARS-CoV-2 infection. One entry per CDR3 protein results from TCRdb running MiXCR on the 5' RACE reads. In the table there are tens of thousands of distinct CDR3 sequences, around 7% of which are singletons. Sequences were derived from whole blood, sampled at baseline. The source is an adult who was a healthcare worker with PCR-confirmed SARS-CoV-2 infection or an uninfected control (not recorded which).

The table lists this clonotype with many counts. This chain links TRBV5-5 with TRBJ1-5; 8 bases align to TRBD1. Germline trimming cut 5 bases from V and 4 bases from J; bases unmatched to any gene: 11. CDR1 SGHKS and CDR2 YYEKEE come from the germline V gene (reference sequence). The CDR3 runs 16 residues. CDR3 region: CASRRTGSGQNQPQHF. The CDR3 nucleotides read TGTGCCAGCAGGAGGACAGGGTCGGGGCAAAATCAGCCCCAGCATTTT.

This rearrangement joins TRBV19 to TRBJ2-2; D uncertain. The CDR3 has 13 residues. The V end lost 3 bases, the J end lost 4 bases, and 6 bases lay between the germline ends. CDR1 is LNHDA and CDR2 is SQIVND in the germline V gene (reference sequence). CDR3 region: CASSILFTGELFF. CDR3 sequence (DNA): TGTGCCAGTAGTATTCTCTTCACCGGGGAGCTGTTTTTT.

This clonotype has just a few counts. CDR3: CSVAILTGVLYSHEQYF. The CDR3 coding sequence is TGCAGCGTTGCAATCTTGACAGGGGTTCTGTACTCTCACGAGCAGTACTTC. The gene calls are TRBV29-1 and TRBJ2-7; 8 bases line up with TRBD1. The CDR3 consists of 17 residues. V gave up 4 bases and J gave up 5 bases; unmatched junction bases: 19. Germline CDR1 is SQVTM and CDR2 is ANQGSEA.

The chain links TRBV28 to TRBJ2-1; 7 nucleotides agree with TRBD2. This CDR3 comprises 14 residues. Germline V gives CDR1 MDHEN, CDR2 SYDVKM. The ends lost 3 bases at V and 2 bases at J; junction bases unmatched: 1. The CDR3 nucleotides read TGTGCCAGCAGTTTGGGGGGGGCCTACAATGAGCAGTTCTTC. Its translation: CASSLGGAYNEQFF.

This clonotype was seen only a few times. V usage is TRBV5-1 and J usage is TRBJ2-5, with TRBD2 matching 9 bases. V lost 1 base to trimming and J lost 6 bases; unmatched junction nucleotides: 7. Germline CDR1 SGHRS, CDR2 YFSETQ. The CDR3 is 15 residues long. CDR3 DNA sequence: TGCGCCAGCAGCTTGAGGTCTAGCGGGGAGAAGACCCAGTACTTC. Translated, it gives CASSLRSSGEKTQYF.

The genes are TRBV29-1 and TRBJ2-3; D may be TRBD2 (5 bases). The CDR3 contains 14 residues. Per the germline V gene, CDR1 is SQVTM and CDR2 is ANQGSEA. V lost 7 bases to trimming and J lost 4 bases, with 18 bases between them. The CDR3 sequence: CSALGLLEADTQYF. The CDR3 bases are TGCAGCGCCTTAGGACTCCTCGAAGCAGATACGCAGTATTTT.

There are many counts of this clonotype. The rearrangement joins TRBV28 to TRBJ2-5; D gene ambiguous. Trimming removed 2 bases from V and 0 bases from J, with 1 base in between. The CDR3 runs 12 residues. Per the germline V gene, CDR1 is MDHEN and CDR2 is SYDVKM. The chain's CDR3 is CASSLNQETQYF. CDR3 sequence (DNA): TGTGCCAGCAGTTTAAACCAAGAGACCCAGTACTTC.

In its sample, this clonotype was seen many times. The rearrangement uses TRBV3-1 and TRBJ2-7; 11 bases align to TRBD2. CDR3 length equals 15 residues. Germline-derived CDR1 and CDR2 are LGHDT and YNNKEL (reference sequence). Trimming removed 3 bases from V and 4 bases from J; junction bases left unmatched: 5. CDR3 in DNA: TGTGCCAGCAGCCAGCCTAGCGGGGGGAGTTACGAGCAGTACTTC. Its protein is CASSQPSGGSYEQYF.

In nucleotides, the CDR3 is TGCAGAGTACCGGGGACTAGCGGAATCTCCTACGAGCAGTACTTC. Protein sequence: CRVPGTSGISYEQYF. This rearrangement joins TRBV29-1 to TRBJ2-7, with 11 bases fitting TRBD2. Germline V gene data show CDR1 as SQVTM and CDR2 as ANQGSEA. The CDR3 consists of 15 residues.

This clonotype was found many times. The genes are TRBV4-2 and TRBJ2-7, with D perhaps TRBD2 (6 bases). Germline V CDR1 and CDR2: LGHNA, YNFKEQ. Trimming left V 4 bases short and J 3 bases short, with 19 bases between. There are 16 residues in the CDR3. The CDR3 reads CASSPGGGRGDYEQYF. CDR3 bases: TGTGCCAGCAGCCCCGGGGGTGGTCGCGGCGACTACGAGCAGTACTTC.

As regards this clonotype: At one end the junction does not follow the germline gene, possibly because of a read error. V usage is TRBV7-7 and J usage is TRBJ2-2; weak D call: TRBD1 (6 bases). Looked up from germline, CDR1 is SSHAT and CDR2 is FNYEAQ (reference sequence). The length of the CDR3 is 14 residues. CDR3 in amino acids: CASSLASGAGELFF. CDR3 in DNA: TGTGCTAGCAGCCTGGCCTCAGGGGCCGGGGAGCTGTTTTTT.

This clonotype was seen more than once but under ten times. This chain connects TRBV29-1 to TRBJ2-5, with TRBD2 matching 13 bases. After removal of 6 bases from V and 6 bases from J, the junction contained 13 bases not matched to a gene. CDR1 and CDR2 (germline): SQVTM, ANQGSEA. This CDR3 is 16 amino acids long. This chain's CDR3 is CSVKQPGLAGEKTQYF. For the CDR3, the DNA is TGCAGCGTGAAACAACCCGGACTAGCGGGGGAGAAGACCCAGTACTTC.

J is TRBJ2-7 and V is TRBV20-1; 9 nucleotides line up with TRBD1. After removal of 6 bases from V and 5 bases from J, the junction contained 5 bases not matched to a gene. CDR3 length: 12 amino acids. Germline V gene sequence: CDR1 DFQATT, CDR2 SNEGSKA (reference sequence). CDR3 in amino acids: CSAGQGNNEQYF. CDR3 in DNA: TGCAGTGCGGGACAGGGTAACAACGAGCAGTACTTC.

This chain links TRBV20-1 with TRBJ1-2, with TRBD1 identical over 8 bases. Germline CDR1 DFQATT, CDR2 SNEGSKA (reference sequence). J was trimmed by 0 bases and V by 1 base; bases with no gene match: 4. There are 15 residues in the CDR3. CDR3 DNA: TGCAGTGCTAGAGGCGGGACAGGCTCTAACTATGGCTACACCTTC. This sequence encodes CSARGGTGSNYGYTF.

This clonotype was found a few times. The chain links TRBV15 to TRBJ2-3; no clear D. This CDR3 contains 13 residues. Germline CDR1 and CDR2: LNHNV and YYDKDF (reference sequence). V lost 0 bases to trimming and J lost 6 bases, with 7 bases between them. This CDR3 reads CATSRDSADTQYF. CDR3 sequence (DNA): TGTGCCACCAGCAGAGACTCCGCCGATACGCAGTATTTT.

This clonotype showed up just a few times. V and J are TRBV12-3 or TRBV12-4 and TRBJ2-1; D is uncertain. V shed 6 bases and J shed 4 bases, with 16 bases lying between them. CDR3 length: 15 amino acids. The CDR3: CASRKLNDQYNEQFF. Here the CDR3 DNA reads TGTGCCAGCAGAAAGCTGAACGACCAATACAATGAGCAGTTCTTC.

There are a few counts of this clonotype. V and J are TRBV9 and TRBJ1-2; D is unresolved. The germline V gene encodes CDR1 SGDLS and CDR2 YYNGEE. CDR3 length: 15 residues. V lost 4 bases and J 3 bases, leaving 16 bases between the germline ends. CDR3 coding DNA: TGTGCCAGCAGCCTTCTCGCGAACGGGGACTATGGCTACACCTTC. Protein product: CASSLLANGDYGYTF. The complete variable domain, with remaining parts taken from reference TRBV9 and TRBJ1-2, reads DSGVTQTPKHLITATGQRVTLRCSPRSGDLSVYWYQQSLDQGLQFLIQYYNGEERAKGNILERFSAQQFPDLHSELNLSSLELGDSALYFCASSLLANGDYGYTFGSGTRLTVV.